This T cell receptor (beta chain) comes out of a study of graft-versus-host responses after intestinal transplantation. Study in general: As for transplant type, recipients had multivisceral, liver-intestinal, or isolated intestinal grafts. Every one of the recipients received anti-thymocyte globulin induction and afterwards took tacrolimus and steroids for 3 to 4 years. Study observations and caveats: Ileal or blood samples showed some GvH clones first, and such clones were also found in recipient marrow. Early HvG declines after transplant were associated with peak circulating GvH clone levels.

Lymphocytes from graft epithelium and lamina propria were isolated. The assay was immunoSEQ multiplex PCR, and TCRdb's table has in-frame clones only and misses some. The data show tens of thousands of clones, with 89% seen just once and around 1.7% held by the top ten. A word on this clone: Antigen specificity is unknown.

The specimen was ileum tissue, collected about 350 days after transplant. The receptor was isolated from a human patient who received an intestinal transplant, so some T cells may come from the graft donor.

For the CDR3, the DNA is TGTGCCAGCAGTTACCCGGACAGGGGAGGGAACGAGCAGTACTTC. Its protein product is CASSYPDRGGNEQYF. This chain uses TRBV6-6 with TRBJ2-7, with TRBD1 matching over 9 bases. The CDR3 is 15 amino acids. After removal of 2 bases from V and 5 bases from J, the junction contained 7 bases not matched to a gene. The germline CDR1 and CDR2 sequences are MNHNY and SVGAGI (reference sequence).